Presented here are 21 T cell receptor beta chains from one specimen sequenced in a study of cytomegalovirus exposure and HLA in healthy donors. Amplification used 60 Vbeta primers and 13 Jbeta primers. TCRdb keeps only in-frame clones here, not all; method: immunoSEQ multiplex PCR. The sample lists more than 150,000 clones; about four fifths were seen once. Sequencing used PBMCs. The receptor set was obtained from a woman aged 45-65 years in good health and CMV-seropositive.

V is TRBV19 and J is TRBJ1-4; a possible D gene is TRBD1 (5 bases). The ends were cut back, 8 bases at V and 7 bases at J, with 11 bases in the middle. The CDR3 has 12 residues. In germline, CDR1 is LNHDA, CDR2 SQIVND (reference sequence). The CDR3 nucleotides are TGTGCCAGTTCAGGGTCGGGTGAAAAACTGTTTTTT. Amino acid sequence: CASSGSGEKLFF. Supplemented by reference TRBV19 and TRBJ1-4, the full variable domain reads DGGITQSPKYLFRKEGQNVTLSCEQNLNHDAMYWYRQDPGQGLRLIYYSQIVNDFQKGDIAEGYSVSREKKESFPLTVTSAQKNPTAFYLCASSGSGEKLFFGSGTQLSVL.

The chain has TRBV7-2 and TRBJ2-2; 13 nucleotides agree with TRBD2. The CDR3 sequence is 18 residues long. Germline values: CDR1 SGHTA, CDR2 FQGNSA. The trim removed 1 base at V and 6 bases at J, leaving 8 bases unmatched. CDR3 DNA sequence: TGTGCCAGCAGCTTAGATGGACTAGCGGGAGTTGGGTCCGGGGAGCTGTTTTTT. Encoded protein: CASSLDGLAGVGSGELFF.

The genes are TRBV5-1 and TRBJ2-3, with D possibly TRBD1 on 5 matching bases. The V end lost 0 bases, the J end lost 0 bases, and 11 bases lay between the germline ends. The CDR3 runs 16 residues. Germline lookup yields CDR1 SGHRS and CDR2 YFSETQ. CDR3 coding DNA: TGCGCCAGCAGCTTGGGGCAGGGATCAAGCACAGATACGCAGTATTTT. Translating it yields CASSLGQGSSTDTQYF.

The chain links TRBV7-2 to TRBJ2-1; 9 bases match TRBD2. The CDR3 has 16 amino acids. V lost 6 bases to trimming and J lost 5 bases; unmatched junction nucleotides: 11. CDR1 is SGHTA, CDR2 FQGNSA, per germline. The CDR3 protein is CASRYTLAGPNNEQFF. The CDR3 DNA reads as TGTGCCAGCAGATACACCCTAGCGGGACCAAACAATGAGCAGTTCTTC.

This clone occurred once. CDR3 nucleotides: TGTGCCAGCAGCCCCGGGACACGAAACACCGGGGAGCTGTTTTTT. It codes for CASSPGTRNTGELFF. The chain combines TRBV7-6 with TRBJ2-2; tentatively, D is TRBD1 (6 bases). The CDR3 totals 15 residues. Germline assignment: CDR1 SGHVS and CDR2 FNYEAQ. Trimming removed 5 bases at V and 2 bases at J, with 12 bases between.

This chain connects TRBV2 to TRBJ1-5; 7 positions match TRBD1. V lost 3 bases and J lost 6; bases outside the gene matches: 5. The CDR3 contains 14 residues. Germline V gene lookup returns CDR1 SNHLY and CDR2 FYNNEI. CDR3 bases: TGTGCCAGCAGTGAGACAGGGAGAGGTCAGCCCCAGCATTTT. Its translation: CASSETGRGQPQHF.

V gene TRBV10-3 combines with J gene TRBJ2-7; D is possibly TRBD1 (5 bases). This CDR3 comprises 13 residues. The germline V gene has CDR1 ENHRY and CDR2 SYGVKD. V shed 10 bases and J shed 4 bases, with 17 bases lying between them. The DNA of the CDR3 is TGTGCCACCCTCGCCTCCGCAGGGTACGAGCAGTACTTC. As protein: CATLASAGYEQYF.

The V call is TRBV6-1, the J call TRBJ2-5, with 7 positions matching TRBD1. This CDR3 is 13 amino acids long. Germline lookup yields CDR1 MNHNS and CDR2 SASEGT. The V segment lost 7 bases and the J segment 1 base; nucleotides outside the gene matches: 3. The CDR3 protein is CASKGAFQETQYF. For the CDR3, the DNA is TGTGCCAGCAAGGGGGCTTTCCAAGAGACCCAGTACTTC.

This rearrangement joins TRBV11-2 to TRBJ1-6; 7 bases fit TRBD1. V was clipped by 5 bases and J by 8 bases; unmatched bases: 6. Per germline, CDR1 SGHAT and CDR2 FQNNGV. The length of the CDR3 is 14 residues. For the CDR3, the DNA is TGTGCCAGCAGCCTGCTTACAGGGGATTCACCCCTCCACTTT. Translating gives CASSLLTGDSPLHF. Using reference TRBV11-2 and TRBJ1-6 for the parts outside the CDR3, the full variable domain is EAGVAQSPRYKIIEKRQSVAFWCNPISGHATLYWYQQILGQGPKLLIQFQNNGVVDDSQLPKDRFSAERLKGVDSTLKIQPAKLEDSAVYLCASSLLTGDSPLHFGNGTRLTVT.

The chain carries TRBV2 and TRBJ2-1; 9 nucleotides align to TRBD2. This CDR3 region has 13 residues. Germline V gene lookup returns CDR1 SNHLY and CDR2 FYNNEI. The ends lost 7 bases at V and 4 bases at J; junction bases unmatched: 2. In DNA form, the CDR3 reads TGTGCCAGCAAAGCGGGGGGTTACAATGAGCAGTTCTTC. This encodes CASKAGGYNEQFF.

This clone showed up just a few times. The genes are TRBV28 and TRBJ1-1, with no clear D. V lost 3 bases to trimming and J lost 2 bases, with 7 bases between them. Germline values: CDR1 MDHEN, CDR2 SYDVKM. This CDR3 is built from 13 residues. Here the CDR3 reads CASSLRINTEAFF. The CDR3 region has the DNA TGTGCCAGCAGTTTGAGGATTAACACTGAAGCTTTCTTT.

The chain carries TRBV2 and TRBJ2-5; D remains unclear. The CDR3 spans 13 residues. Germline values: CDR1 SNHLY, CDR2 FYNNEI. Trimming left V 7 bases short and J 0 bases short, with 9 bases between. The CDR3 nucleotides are TGTGCCAGCATGTGGGCAGACCAAGAGACCCAGTACTTC. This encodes CASMWADQETQYF. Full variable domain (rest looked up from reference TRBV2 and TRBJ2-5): EPEVTQTPSHQVTQMGQEVILRCVPISNHLYFYWYRQILGQKVEFLVSFYNNEISEKSEIFDDQFSVERPDGSNFTLKIRSTKLEDSAMYFCASMWADQETQYFGPGTRLLVL.

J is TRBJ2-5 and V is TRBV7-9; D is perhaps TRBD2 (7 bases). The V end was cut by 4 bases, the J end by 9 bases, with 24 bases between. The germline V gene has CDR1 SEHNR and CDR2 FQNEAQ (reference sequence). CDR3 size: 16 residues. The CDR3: CASSSFAGALEEPQYF. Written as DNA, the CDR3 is TGTGCCAGCAGCTCGTTCGCGGGGGCCCTCGAAGAACCCCAGTACTTC.

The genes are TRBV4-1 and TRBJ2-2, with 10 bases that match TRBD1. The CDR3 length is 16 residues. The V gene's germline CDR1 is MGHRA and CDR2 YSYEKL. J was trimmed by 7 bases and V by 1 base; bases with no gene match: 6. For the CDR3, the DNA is TGCGCCAGCAGCCAAGGACAGGGGGCGCTCGGCGGGGAGCTGTTTTTT. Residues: CASSQGQGALGGELFF.

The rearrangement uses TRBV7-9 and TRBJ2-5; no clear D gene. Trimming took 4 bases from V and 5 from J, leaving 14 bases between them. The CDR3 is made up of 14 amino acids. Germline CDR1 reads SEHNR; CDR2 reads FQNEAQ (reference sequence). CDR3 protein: CASSSTATRETQYF. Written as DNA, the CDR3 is TGTGCCAGCAGCTCAACCGCTACGAGGGAGACCCAGTACTTC.

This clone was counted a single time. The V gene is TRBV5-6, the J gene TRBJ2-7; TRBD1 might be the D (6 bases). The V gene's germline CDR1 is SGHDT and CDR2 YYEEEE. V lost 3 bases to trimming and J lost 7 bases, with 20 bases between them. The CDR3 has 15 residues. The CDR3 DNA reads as TGTGCCAGCAGCTCATCGGGACATACCTTCGGTGAGCAGTACTTC. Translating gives CASSSSGHTFGEQYF.

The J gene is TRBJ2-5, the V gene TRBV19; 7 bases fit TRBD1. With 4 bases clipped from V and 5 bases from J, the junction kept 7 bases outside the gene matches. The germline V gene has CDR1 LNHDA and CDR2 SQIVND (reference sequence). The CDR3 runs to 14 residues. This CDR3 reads CASSRGTVAETQYF. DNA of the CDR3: TGTGCCAGTAGTAGGGGGACAGTTGCGGAGACCCAGTACTTC.

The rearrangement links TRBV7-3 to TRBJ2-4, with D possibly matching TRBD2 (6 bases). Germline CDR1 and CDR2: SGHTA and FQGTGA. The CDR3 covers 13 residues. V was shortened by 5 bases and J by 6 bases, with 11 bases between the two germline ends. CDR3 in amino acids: CASSQSEGNIQYF. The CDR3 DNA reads TGTGCCAGCAGCCAATCGGAGGGAAACATTCAGTACTTC.

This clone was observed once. The CDR3 spells CASRFDRGRTANSGANVLTF. The CDR3 nucleotides are TGCGCCAGCAGATTCGACAGGGGCCGTACCGCCAACTCTGGGGCCAACGTCCTGACTTTC. The V call is TRBV5-1, the J call TRBJ2-6, with 8 bases that match TRBD1. Germline lookup yields CDR1 SGHRS and CDR2 YFSETQ. This CDR3 contains 20 residues. With 5 bases clipped from V and 0 bases from J, the junction kept 16 bases outside the gene matches.

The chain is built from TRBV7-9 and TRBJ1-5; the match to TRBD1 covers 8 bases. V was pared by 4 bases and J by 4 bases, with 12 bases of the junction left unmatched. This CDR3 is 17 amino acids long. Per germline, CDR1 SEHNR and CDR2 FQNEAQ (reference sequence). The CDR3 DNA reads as TGTGCCAGCAGCTCCGCTGGACAGGGAAAGGGGAATCAGCCCCAGCATTTT. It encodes CASSSAGQGKGNQPQHF.

CDR3 sequence (DNA): TGTGCCAGCAGTATAGCGTTCAGAGAGACCCAGTACTTC. This gives the protein CASSIAFRETQYF. The V call is TRBV6-5, the J call TRBJ2-5; possible D gene TRBD2, 5 bases. The CDR3 consists of 13 residues. Trimming removed 5 bases from V and 4 bases from J, with 11 bases in between. The germline gives CDR1 MNHEY, CDR2 SVGAGI.